The T cell receptor beta chain described here comes from a study of siplizumab effects on memory and regulatory T cells. Assays were performed on approximately 1.1 x 10^5 TCR templates per sample. TCRdb's table, derived via immunoSEQ multiplex PCR, lists solely in-frame clones and lacks some. This table has 45,000 to 60,000 clones, less than 90% appearing once. This clone has more than one count but fewer than ten. The CDR3 is made up of 11 amino acids. Trimming removed 0 bases at V and 4 bases at J, with 1 base between. The germline gives CDR1 SGHRS, CDR2 YFSETQ. This rearrangement joins TRBV5-1 to TRBJ1-2; D is uncertain. Sequencing was performed on naive CD8+ T cells sorted from blood. This clonotype was sampled from a human donor in good health. CDR3 in amino acids: CASSLGYGYTF. The CDR3 DNA reads as TGCGCCAGCAGCTTGGGCTATGGCTACACCTTC.